This passage covers 6 T cell receptor beta chains from one sample sequenced in a study of T cells after yellow fever vaccination. From the 5' RACE reads, TCRdb called clonotypes with MiXCR, one entry per CDR3 protein. The table has about 320,000 distinct CDR3 sequences, 9.5% to 12% seen once. The material was CD4+ T cells sorted from PBMCs, obtained 45 days after the yellow fever booster vaccination. The receptor source for this set is a man between 18 and 35 years old who received the YFV17D yellow fever vaccine.

This clonotype was recorded many times. V is TRBV20-1 and J is TRBJ2-1; unclear D gene. Between the trimmed V and J ends, which lost 0 bases and 1 base, there was a span of 4 bases. The CDR3 runs to 13 residues. Germline lookup yields CDR1 DFQATT and CDR2 SNEGSKA (reference sequence). The CDR3 bases are TGCAGTGCTAGAGAAGGGTCCTACAATGAGCAGTTCTTC. Encoded protein: CSAREGSYNEQFF.

This clonotype has at least ten counts. The chain recombines TRBV5-1 with TRBJ2-1; D ambiguous. The V and J ends lost 0 bases and 4 bases respectively, with 8 bases between them. Germline V gene sequence: CDR1 SGHRS, CDR2 YFSETQ. The length of the CDR3 is 14 residues. CDR3: CASSLDGEYNEQFF. CDR3 DNA: TGCGCCAGCAGCTTGGATGGGGAATACAATGAGCAGTTCTTC.

The J gene is TRBJ2-1, the V gene TRBV4-3; D call uncertain. This CDR3 is 14 amino acids long. Germline V gene sequence: CDR1 LGHNA, CDR2 YSLEER. Trimming shortened V by 0 bases and J by 6 bases, and 9 bases separated the two germline ends. The CDR3 loop is CASSQDRIVNEQFF. In DNA, the CDR3 is TGCGCCAGCAGCCAAGATAGGATCGTCAATGAGCAGTTCTTC.

This clonotype was seen a handful of times. The chain links TRBV12-3 or TRBV12-4 to TRBJ1-6; TRBD1 matches at 9 bases. CDR3 size: 15 residues. V lost 6 bases, J lost 5 bases, and 5 bases stayed unmatched. CDR3 protein: CASRWTGADNSPLHF. The CDR3 DNA sequence: TGTGCCAGCAGGTGGACAGGGGCCGATAATTCACCCCTCCACTTT.

Only a few counts were recorded for this clonotype. This sequence joins TRBV20-1 and TRBJ1-2, with a weak D call TRBD1 (5 bases). V lost 3 bases and J lost 2, with 16 bases in between. The CDR3 length is 15 residues. Germline V gene lookup returns CDR1 DFQATT and CDR2 SNEGSKA (reference sequence). The CDR3 loop is CSARGSGGDNYGYTF. The CDR3, as DNA: TGCAGTGCTAGGGGATCGGGAGGGGACAACTATGGCTACACCTTC.

This sequence joins TRBV20-1 and TRBJ1-2; 9 bases fit TRBD1. CDR3 length: 12 residues. V lost 5 bases and J lost 8; bases outside the gene matches: 6. Germline V CDR1 and CDR2: DFQATT, SNEGSKA (reference sequence). The DNA for the CDR3 is TGCAGTGCTTTACAGGGGGCGGAGGGCTACACCTTC. Translating it yields CSALQGAEGYTF.